Below, 19 T cell receptor beta chains from the same sample are listed, as sequenced in a study of OX40 agonist ivuxolimab in advanced cancers. The data were produced by immunoSEQ multiplex PCR, yet TCRdb's version contains in-frame clones alone and is incomplete. The sample holds about 53,000 clones, around 82% seen once. The source material was CD4+ or CD8+ T cells sorted from blood, sampled in a trial of the OX40 agonist ivuxolimab. The receptor source for this set is an adult with an advanced solid tumor such as melanoma, head and neck, liver or kidney cancer.

This chain joins TRBV7-9 and TRBJ2-7, with D maybe TRBD1 (5 bases). CDR1 is SEHNR and CDR2 is FQNEAQ in the germline V gene (reference sequence). This CDR3 has 14 residues. Trimming left V 2 bases short and J 2 bases short, with 10 bases between. The CDR3 protein is CASSLLQGPYEQYF. The CDR3 DNA reads as TGTGCCAGCAGCTTACTGCAGGGTCCCTACGAGCAGTACTTC.

The rearrangement joins TRBV1 to TRBJ2-7; TRBD2 is the table's D call and was not checked against the DNA. TRBV1 is an annotated pseudogene. The CDR3 sequence is 17 residues long. CDR3 bases: TGCACCAGCAGTCAAGGGACTAGCGGGTCGCGCTCCTACGAGCAGTACTTC. Translation gives CTSSQGTSGSRSYEQYF.

This clone has only one observation. The rearrangement uses TRBV27 and TRBJ1-6; the D is unclear. V dropped 3 bases and J dropped 5 bases, with 8 bases sitting between them. Per the germline V gene, CDR1 is MNHEY and CDR2 is SMNVEV (reference sequence). CDR3 length: 14 amino acids. Here the CDR3 reads CASSFVQDNSPLHF. CDR3 DNA: TGTGCCAGCAGTTTTGTGCAGGATAATTCACCCCTCCACTTT.

The rearrangement joins TRBV7-9 to TRBJ2-5; TRBD2 matches 10 bases. Unmatched junction bases numbered 7, after V lost 8 bases and J lost 4 bases. Looked up from germline, CDR1 is SEHNR and CDR2 is FQNEAQ (reference sequence). The CDR3 extends over 14 amino acids. CDR3 amino acids: CASASLAGRETQYF. In DNA form, the CDR3 reads TGTGCCAGCGCATCACTAGCGGGACGAGAGACCCAGTACTTC.

The V gene is TRBV7-2, the J gene TRBJ2-5; the D gene is possibly TRBD2 (6 bases). Trimming took 4 bases from V and 10 from J, leaving 22 bases between them. This CDR3 contains 15 residues. The germline V gene has CDR1 SGHTA and CDR2 FQGNSA. The CDR3 DNA sequence: TGTGCCAGCAGCTCCACCGTTGGCGGGGTCATGATCCAGTACTTC. Its translation: CASSSTVGGVMIQYF.

The V gene is TRBV4-1, the J gene TRBJ2-1; 8 nucleotides align to TRBD2. After removal of 1 base from V and 8 bases from J, the junction contained 7 bases not matched to a gene. CDR3 size: 15 residues. Germline CDR1 reads MGHRA; CDR2 reads YSYEKL. In DNA form, the CDR3 reads TGCGCCAGCAGCCAAGGACTAGCGTACTTGTATGAGCAGTTCTTC. This translates into CASSQGLAYLYEQFF.

The chain carries TRBV7-9 and TRBJ1-4, with D tentatively TRBD1 (6 bases). The CDR3 runs 14 residues. Germline assignment: CDR1 SEHNR and CDR2 FQNEAQ (reference sequence). Trimming took off 5 bases at V and 7 bases at J, with 14 bases between the two ends. CDR3 nucleotide sequence: TGTGCCAGCAGCCCGGGGGGCGCTGCTGAAAAACTGTTTTTT. It codes for CASSPGGAAEKLFF. The entire variable domain, with the rest obtained from reference TRBV7-9 and TRBJ1-4, is as follows: DTGVSQNPRHKITKRGQNVTFRCDPISEHNRLYWYRQTLGQGPEFLTYFQNEAQLEKSRLLSDRFSAERPKGSFSTLEIQRTEQGDSAMYLCASSPGGAAEKLFFGSGTQLSVL.

The chain carries TRBV5-1 and TRBJ1-3, with D unresolved. Looked up from germline, CDR1 is SGHRS and CDR2 is YFSETQ. This CDR3 comprises 15 residues. The V end was cut by 1 base, the J end by 7 bases, with 15 bases between. CDR3: CASSLFPDLRNTIYF. The CDR3 bases are TGCGCCAGCAGCTTGTTCCCGGATCTCAGGAACACCATATATTTT. Drawing the rest from reference TRBV5-1 and TRBJ1-3, the complete variable domain is KAGVTQTPRYLIKTRGQQVTLSCSPISGHRSVSWYQQTPGQGLQFLFEYFSETQRNKGNFPGRFSGRQFSNSRSEMNVSTLELGDSALYLCASSLFPDLRNTIYFGEGSWLTVV.

The chain recombines TRBV5-4 with TRBJ2-7; D may be TRBD2 (6 bases). V shed 1 base and J shed 0 bases, with 11 bases lying between them. This CDR3 has 15 amino acids. Germline V CDR1 and CDR2: SGHNT, YYREEE (reference sequence). CDR3: CASSLIGGNSYEQYF. The DNA of the CDR3 is TGTGCCAGCAGCTTGATTGGCGGGAACTCCTACGAGCAGTACTTC. The variable domain in full, with the rest retrieved from reference TRBV5-4 and TRBJ2-7, is ETGVTQSPTHLIKTRGQQVTLRCSSQSGHNTVSWYQQALGQGPQFIFQYYREEENGRGNFPPRFSGLQFPNYSSELNVNALELDDSALYLCASSLIGGNSYEQYFGPGTRLTVT.

This chain connects TRBV2 to TRBJ2-7; 11 bases match TRBD1. After removal of 5 bases from V and 1 base from J, the junction contained 7 bases not matched to a gene. This CDR3 contains 16 residues. The germline V gene encodes CDR1 SNHLY and CDR2 FYNNEI. In DNA form, the CDR3 reads TGTGCCAGCAGTCTCAGGGACAGGGGGGTTTCCTACGAGCAGTACTTC. It encodes CASSLRDRGVSYEQYF.

The rearrangement uses TRBV6-5 and TRBJ2-7, with D possibly matching TRBD1 (5 bases). The CDR3 has 11 residues. CDR1 and CDR2 from the germline V gene are MNHEY and SVGAGI. Trimming took off 7 bases at V and 4 bases at J, with 8 bases between the two ends. The CDR3 loop reads CASMRQYEQYF. Here the CDR3 DNA reads TGTGCCAGCATGAGACAGTACGAGCAGTACTTC.

The rearrangement links TRBV29-1 to TRBJ2-7; D possibly corresponds to TRBD1 (6 bases). This CDR3 is built from 13 residues. V lost 7 bases and J lost 6, with 19 bases in between. The V gene's germline CDR1 is SQVTM and CDR2 ANQGSEA. The CDR3 region is CSGTELGVGEQYF. The CDR3 region has the DNA TGCAGCGGGACAGAACTAGGGGTTGGCGAGCAGTACTTC.

The V gene is TRBV6-1, the J gene TRBJ1-5; D possibly corresponds to TRBD1 (5 bases). Between the trimmed V and J ends, which lost 10 bases and 0 bases, there was a span of 16 bases. This CDR3 has 15 residues. Germline values: CDR1 MNHNS, CDR2 SASEGT. The CDR3 region is CAIRGDSNSNQPQHF. The CDR3 DNA reads TGTGCCATCCGGGGAGACAGTAATAGCAATCAGCCCCAGCATTTT.

The V and J genes are TRBV5-1 and TRBJ1-2, with D maybe TRBD1 (6 bases). From germline, CDR1 is SGHRS and CDR2 YFSETQ. The CDR3 covers 12 residues. Trimming removed 3 bases at V and 5 bases at J, with 8 bases between. CDR3 protein: CASSSTGYGYTF. The CDR3, as DNA: TGCGCCAGCAGCTCAACAGGGTATGGCTACACCTTC.

V usage is TRBV19 and J usage is TRBJ2-5; 10 bases agree with TRBD2. The CDR3 is made up of 14 amino acids. The germline V gene encodes CDR1 LNHDA and CDR2 SQIVND (reference sequence). J lost 3 bases, V lost 5 bases, and 3 bases had no gene match. Here the CDR3 reads CASSGGLAEETQYF. The CDR3 nucleotides are TGTGCCAGTAGTGGTGGACTAGCGGAAGAGACCCAGTACTTC. Drawing the rest from reference TRBV19 and TRBJ2-5, the complete variable domain is DGGITQSPKYLFRKEGQNVTLSCEQNLNHDAMYWYRQDPGQGLRLIYYSQIVNDFQKGDIAEGYSVSREKKESFPLTVTSAQKNPTAFYLCASSGGLAEETQYFGPGTRLLVL.

The V call is TRBV5-6, the J call TRBJ1-6, with D possibly being TRBD1 (5 bases). CDR1 and CDR2 from the germline V gene are SGHDT and YYEEEE. The CDR3 contains 14 residues. Trimming left V 3 bases short and J 9 bases short, with 13 bases between. The CDR3 DNA follows: TGTGCCAGCAGCTGGCAGGGCGATGGTTCACCCCTCCACTTT. It translates to CASSWQGDGSPLHF.

V and J are TRBV29-1 and TRBJ2-7; 8 bases line up with TRBD2. The CDR3 runs 15 residues. Germline V gene lookup returns CDR1 SQVTM and CDR2 ANQGSEA. V dropped 4 bases and J dropped 6; count of bases not matched to a gene: 14. CDR3 protein: CSVGVGTSRTLEQYF. The CDR3, as DNA: TGCAGCGTTGGCGTCGGGACTAGTCGGACTCTCGAGCAGTACTTC.

This chain uses TRBV7-2 with TRBJ1-1; D is unclear. Germline CDR1 is SGHTA and CDR2 is FQGNSA. V dropped 2 bases and J dropped 1 base, with 8 bases sitting between them. CDR3 length equals 14 residues. This chain's CDR3 is CASSLRSGNTEAFF. The CDR3 DNA is TGTGCCAGCAGCTTACGGAGCGGGAACACTGAAGCTTTCTTT.

This chain uses TRBV11-2 with TRBJ2-4; TRBD1 matches at 10 bases. Unmatched junction bases numbered 8, after V lost 5 bases and J lost 1 base. The CDR3 has 17 residues. Germline V CDR1 and CDR2: SGHAT, FQNNGV. This CDR3 is CASSGDRGGGAKNIQYF. DNA of the CDR3: TGTGCCAGCAGCGGGGACAGGGGTGGGGGTGCCAAAAACATTCAGTACTTC.